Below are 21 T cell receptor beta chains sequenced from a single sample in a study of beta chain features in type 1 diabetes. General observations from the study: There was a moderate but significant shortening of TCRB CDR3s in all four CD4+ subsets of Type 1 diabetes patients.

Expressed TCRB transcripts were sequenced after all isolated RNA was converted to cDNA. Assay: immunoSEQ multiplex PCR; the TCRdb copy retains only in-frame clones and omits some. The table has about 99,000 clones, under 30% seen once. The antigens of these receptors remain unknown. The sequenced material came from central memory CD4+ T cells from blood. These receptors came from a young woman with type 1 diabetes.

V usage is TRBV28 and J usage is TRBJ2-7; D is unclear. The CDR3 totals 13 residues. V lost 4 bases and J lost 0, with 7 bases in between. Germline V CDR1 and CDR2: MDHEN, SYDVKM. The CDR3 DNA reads TGTGCCAGCAGTTCTACAGTCTCCTACGAGCAGTACTTC. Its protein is CASSSTVSYEQYF.

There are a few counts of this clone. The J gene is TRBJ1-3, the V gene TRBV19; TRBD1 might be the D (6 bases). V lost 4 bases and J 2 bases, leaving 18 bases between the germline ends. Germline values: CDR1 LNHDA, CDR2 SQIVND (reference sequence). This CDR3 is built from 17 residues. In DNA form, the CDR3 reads TGTGCCAGTAGTAGGACCCACGGGACACCCGCTGGAAACACCATATATTTT. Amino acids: CASSRTHGTPAGNTIYF.

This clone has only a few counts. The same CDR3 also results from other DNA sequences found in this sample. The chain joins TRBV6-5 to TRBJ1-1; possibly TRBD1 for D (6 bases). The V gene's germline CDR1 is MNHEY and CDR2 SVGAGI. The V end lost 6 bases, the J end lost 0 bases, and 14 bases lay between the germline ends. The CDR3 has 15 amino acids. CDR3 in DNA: TGTGCCAGCAGGAGGACGGGGGGCGTGAACACTGAAGCTTTCTTT. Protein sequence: CASRRTGGVNTEAFF.

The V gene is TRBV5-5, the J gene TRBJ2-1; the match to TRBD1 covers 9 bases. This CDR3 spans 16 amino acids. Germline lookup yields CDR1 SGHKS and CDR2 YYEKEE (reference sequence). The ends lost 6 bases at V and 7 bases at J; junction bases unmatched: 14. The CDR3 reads CASIPLDRGIWNEQFF. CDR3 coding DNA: TGTGCCAGCATCCCGCTGGACAGGGGAATATGGAATGAGCAGTTCTTC.

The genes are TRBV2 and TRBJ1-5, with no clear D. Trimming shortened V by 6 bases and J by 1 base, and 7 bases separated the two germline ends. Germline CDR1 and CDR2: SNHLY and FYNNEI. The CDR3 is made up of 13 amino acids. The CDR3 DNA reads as TGTGCCAGCAGGCGAGAAAGCAATCAGCCCCAGCATTTT. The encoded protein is CASRRESNQPQHF.

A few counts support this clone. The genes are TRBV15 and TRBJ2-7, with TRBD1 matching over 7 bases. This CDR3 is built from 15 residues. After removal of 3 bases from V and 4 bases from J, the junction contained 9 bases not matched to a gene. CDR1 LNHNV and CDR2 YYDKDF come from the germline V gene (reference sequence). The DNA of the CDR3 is TGTGCCACCAGCAGTAATGACAGGGTGGGTTACGAGCAGTACTTC. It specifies CATSSNDRVGYEQYF.

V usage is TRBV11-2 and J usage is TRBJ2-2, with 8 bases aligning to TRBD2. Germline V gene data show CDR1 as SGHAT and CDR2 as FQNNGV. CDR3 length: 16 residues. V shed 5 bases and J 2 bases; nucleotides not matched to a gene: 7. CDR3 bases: TGTGCCAGCAGCCCTGGTAGCGGGACAAACACCGGGGAGCTGTTTTTT. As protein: CASSPGSGTNTGELFF. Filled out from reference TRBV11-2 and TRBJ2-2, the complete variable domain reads EAGVAQSPRYKIIEKRQSVAFWCNPISGHATLYWYQQILGQGPKLLIQFQNNGVVDDSQLPKDRFSAERLKGVDSTLKIQPAKLEDSAVYLCASSPGSGTNTGELFFGEGSRLTVL.

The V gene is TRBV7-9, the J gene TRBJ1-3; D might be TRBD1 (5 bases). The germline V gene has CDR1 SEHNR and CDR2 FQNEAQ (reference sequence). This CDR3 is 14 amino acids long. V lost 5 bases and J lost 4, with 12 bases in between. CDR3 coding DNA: TGTGCCAGCAGCCCCGGGGGTCGAGGAAACACCATATATTTT. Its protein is CASSPGGRGNTIYF.

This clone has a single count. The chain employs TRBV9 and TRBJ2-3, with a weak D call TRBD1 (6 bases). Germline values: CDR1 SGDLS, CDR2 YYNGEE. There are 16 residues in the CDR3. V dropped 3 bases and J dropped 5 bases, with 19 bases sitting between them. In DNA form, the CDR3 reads TGTGCCAGCAGCGCCGATTGGACAGTAGTCAAAGATACGCAGTATTTT. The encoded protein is CASSADWTVVKDTQYF.

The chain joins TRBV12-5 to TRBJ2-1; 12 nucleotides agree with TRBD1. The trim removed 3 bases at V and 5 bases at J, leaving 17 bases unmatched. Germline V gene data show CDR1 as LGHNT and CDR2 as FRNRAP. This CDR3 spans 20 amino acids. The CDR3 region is CASGFRPPGQGAFGDNEQFF. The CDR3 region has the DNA TGTGCTAGTGGTTTCCGACCGCCGGGACAGGGGGCTTTTGGCGACAATGAGCAGTTCTTC.

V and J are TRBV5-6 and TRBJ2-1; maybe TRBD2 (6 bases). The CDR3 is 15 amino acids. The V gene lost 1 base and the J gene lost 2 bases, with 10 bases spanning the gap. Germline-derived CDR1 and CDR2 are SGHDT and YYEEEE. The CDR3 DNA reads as TGTGCCAGCAGCTTGTTTAGCGGAACCTACAATGAGCAGTTCTTC. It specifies CASSLFSGTYNEQFF.

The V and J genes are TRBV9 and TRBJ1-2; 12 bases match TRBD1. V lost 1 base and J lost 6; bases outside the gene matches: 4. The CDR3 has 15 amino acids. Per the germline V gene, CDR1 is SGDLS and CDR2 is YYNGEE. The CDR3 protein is CASSVTGTGGDGYTF. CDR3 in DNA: TGTGCCAGCAGCGTAACCGGGACAGGGGGCGATGGCTACACCTTC.

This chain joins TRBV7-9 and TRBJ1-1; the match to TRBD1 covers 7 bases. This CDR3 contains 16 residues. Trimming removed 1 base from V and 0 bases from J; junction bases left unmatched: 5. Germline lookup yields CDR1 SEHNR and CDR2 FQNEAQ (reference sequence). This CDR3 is CASSLGGTAMNTEAFF. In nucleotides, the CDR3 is TGTGCCAGCAGCTTAGGGGGGACAGCGATGAACACTGAAGCTTTCTTT. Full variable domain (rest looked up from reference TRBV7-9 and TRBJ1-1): DTGVSQNPRHKITKRGQNVTFRCDPISEHNRLYWYRQTLGQGPEFLTYFQNEAQLEKSRLLSDRFSAERPKGSFSTLEIQRTEQGDSAMYLCASSLGGTAMNTEAFFGQGTRLTVV.

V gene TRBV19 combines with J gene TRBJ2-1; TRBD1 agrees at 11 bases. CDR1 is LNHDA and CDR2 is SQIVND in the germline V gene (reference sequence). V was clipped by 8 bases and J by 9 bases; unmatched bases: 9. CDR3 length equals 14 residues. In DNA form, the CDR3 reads TGTGCCAGTGGTCTAGGACAGGGGGCAGGTGAGCAGTTCTTC. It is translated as CASGLGQGAGEQFF.

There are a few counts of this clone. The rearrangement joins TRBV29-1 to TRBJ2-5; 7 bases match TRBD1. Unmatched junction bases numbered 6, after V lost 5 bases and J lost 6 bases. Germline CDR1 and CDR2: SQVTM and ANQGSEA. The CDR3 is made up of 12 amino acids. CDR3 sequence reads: CSVLTGIKTQYF. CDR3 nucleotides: TGCAGCGTTCTGACAGGGATAAAGACCCAGTACTTC.

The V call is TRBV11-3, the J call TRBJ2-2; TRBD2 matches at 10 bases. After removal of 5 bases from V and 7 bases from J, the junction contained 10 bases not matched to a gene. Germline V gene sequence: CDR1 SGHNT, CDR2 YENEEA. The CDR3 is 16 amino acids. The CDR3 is CASSPPTSGSVGELFF. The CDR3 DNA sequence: TGTGCCAGCAGCCCACCGACTAGCGGGTCGGTCGGGGAGCTGTTTTTT. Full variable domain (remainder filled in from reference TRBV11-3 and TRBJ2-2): EAGVVQSPRYKIIEKKQPVAFWCNPISGHNTLYWYLQNLGQGPELLIRYENEEAVDDSQLPKDRFSAERLKGVDSTLKIQPAELGDSAVYLCASSPPTSGSVGELFFGEGSRLTVL.

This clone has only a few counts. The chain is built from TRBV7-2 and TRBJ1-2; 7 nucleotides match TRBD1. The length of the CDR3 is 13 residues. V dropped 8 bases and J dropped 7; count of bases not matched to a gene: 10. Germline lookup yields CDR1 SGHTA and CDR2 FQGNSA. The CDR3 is CASRPGQAAGYTF. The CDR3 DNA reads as TGTGCCAGCCGACCAGGACAGGCGGCTGGCTACACCTTC.

The chain's CDR3 is CASSLGRQRETQYF. DNA for the CDR3: TGTGCCAGCAGCTTAGGACGACAGAGAGAGACCCAGTACTTC. J is TRBJ2-5 and V is TRBV7-2, with D maybe TRBD1 (5 bases). CDR1 is SGHTA, CDR2 FQGNSA, per germline. Between the trimmed V and J ends, which lost 1 base and 4 bases, there was a span of 10 bases. The CDR3 length is 14 residues. Together with reference TRBV7-2 and TRBJ2-5, the CDR3 gives the full variable domain: GAGVSQSPSNKVTEKGKDVELRCDPISGHTALYWYRQSLGQGLEFLIYFQGNSAPDKSGLPSDRFSAERTGGSVSTLTIQRTQQEDSAVYLCASSLGRQRETQYFGPGTRLLVL.

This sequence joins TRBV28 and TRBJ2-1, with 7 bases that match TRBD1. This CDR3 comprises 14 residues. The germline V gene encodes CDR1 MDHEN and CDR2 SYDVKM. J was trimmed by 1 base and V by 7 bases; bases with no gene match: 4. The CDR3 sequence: CASTLRGSYNEQFF. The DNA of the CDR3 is TGTGCCAGCACCCTCAGGGGGTCCTACAATGAGCAGTTCTTC. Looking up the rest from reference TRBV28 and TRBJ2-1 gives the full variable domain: DVKVTQSSRYLVKRTGEKVFLECVQDMDHENMFWYRQDPGLGLRLIYFSYDVKMKEKGDIPEGYSVSREKKERFSLILESASTNQTSMYLCASTLRGSYNEQFFGPGTRLTVL.

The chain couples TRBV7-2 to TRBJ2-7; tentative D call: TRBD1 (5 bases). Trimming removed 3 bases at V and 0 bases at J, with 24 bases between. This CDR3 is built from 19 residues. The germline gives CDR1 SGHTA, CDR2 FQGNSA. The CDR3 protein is CASSLYIGAEPSFSYEQYF. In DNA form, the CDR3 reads TGTGCCAGCAGCTTGTATATTGGGGCGGAGCCGTCATTCTCCTACGAGCAGTACTTC.

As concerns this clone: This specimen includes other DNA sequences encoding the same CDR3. CDR3 region: CASSLGREGTEAFF. CDR3 bases: TGTGCCAGCAGCCTAGGACGGGAGGGCACTGAAGCTTTCTTT. J is TRBJ1-1 and V is TRBV5-4; unclear D gene. V lost 4 bases, J lost 4 bases, and 14 bases lay in between. Per the germline V gene, CDR1 is SGHNT and CDR2 is YYREEE (reference sequence). The length of the CDR3 is 14 residues.